This T cell receptor beta chain is drawn from a study of monozygotic twins with inflammatory bowel disease. Notes on the study in general: Separate T cell subtypes could not be resolved from one another. Patients with IBD had less TCRbeta diversity (inverse Simpson) than their healthy co-twins.

Whole blood supplied total RNA, and T cells were not sorted. The CDR3 is made up of 12 amino acids. The input for each TCR library was roughly 3,800 ng of total RNA. TCRdb reprocessed the 5' RACE reads and reports one entry per CDR3 protein, with no DNA. The sample's table shows about 420,000 distinct CDR3 sequences. In the case of this clonotype: Its antigen is still unknown.

The receptor's source is a human donor with ulcerative colitis or Crohn's disease, or a healthy co-twin of an affected twin (not recorded which). The specimen sequenced was blood. The rearrangement joins TRBV12-3 or TRBV12-4 to TRBJ1-1. The CDR3 here is CASSSTLNEAFF.